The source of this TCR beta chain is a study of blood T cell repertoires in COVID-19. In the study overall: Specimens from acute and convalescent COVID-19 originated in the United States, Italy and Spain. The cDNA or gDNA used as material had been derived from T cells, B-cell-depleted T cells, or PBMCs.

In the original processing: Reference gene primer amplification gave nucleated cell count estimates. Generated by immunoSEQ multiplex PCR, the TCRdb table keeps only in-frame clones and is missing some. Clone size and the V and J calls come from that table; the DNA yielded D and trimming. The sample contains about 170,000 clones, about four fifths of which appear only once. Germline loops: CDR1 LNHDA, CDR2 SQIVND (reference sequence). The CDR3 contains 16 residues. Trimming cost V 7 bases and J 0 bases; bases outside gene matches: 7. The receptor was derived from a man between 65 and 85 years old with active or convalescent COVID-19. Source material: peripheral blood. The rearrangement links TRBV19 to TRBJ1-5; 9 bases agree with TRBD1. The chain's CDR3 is CASTDRGYPSNQPQHF. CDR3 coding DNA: TGTGCCAGTACCGACAGGGGGTATCCTAGCAATCAGCCCCAGCATTTT.